The text below deals with one TCR beta chain. This specimen belongs to a study of blood T cell repertoires in COVID-19. Whole-study context: Nucleic acid was either cDNA or gDNA, and it came from T cells, B-cell-depleted T cells, or PBMCs.

This table comes from immunoSEQ multiplex PCR, and its TCRdb copy is limited to in-frame clones, with some not included. The data contain some 180,000 clones, over 80% of them singletons. The CDR3 is 14 amino acids. CDR1 and CDR2 from the germline V gene are MGHDK and SYGVNS. The V end lost 4 bases, the J end lost 6 bases, and 15 bases lay between the germline ends. The chain recombines TRBV25-1 with TRBJ1-2, with D uncertain. The TCR originated in a woman aged 40 to 50 with COVID-19, enrolled during active disease. The sample was peripheral blood. The CDR3 DNA sequence: TGTGCCAGCAGTGTGGAGCCGGCAATGGATGGCTACACCTTC. It specifies CASSVEPAMDGYTF.